Below, 5 T cell receptor beta chains from the same sample are listed, as sequenced in a study of T cell repertoires in cytomegalovirus infection. These receptors lack a known antigen. Using its own MiXCR run on the reads, TCRdb lists one record per CDR3 protein. Of 750,000 to 950,000 distinct CDR3 sequences listed, 25% to 35% are singletons. This material consisted of cultured CD8+ T cells from PBMCs, taken from culture after CMV antigen stimulation. The receptors come from a human donor in good health (CMV status not recorded). Some clones in this sample may be carry-over from other donors' samples.

The CDR3 region is CASSLGDNGGAGETQYF. Written as DNA, the CDR3 is TGCGCCAGCAGCTTGGGAGATAACGGGGGGGCCGGGGAGACCCAGTACTTC. The gene calls are TRBV5-1 and TRBJ2-5; TRBD2 agrees at 8 bases. The V gene's germline CDR1 is SGHRS and CDR2 YFSETQ. The trim removed 0 bases at V and 5 bases at J, leaving 12 bases unmatched. The CDR3 runs to 17 residues.

About this clonotype itself: A clone one base away is much larger, so this may be a read error. J is TRBJ2-3 and V is TRBV7-2, with TRBD1 matching over 7 bases. CDR1 and CDR2 (germline): SGHTA, FQGNSA. The CDR3 length is 16 residues. The trim removed 5 bases at V and 5 bases at J, leaving 13 bases unmatched. The CDR3 DNA sequence: TGTGCCAGCAGCCTAGAAGAACAGGGGTTTAAAGATACGCAGTATTTT. The encoded protein is CASSLEEQGFKDTQYF.

The gene calls are TRBV19 and TRBJ2-2; 9 nucleotides align to TRBD1. The CDR3 sequence is 18 residues long. Trimming at V came to 0 bases and at J to 3 bases, leaving 8 bases not matched to a gene. CDR1 is LNHDA and CDR2 is SQIVND in the germline V gene (reference sequence). CDR3 sequence: CASSIDGDRGVDTGELFF. The CDR3 nucleotides are TGTGCCAGTAGTATAGATGGAGACAGGGGGGTAGACACCGGGGAGCTGTTTTTT.

The genes are TRBV6-2 or TRBV6-3 and TRBJ1-1; TRBD1 matches 10 bases. Trimming at V came to 1 base and at J to 5 bases, leaving 16 bases not matched to a gene. In germline, CDR1 is MNHEY, CDR2 SVGEGT. The CDR3 loop spans 19 amino acids. The chain's CDR3 is CASSYLGRGQGSLTTEAFF. The CDR3 DNA reads as TGTGCCAGCAGTTACTTGGGCCGGGGACAGGGGAGTTTGACGACTGAAGCTTTCTTT.

There are a few counts of this clonotype. The chain has TRBV7-6 and TRBJ1-4; 11 nucleotides match TRBD1. V lost 5 bases to trimming and J lost 7 bases; unmatched junction nucleotides: 3. The CDR3 runs to 14 residues. Germline loops: CDR1 SGHVS, CDR2 FNYEAQ. CDR3 in amino acids: CASSTGTGGEKLFF. For the CDR3, the DNA is TGTGCCAGCAGCACCGGGACAGGGGGTGAAAAACTGTTTTTT.